The 10 T cell receptor beta chains below all came from one sample that was sequenced in a study of blood T cell repertoires in COVID-19. Profiled with immunoSEQ multiplex PCR; TCRdb holds only in-frame clones, not every one. The sample has tens of thousands of clones, 80% to 90% seen once; the top ten hold roughly 18%. The specimen sequenced was peripheral blood. These receptors originate from a woman aged 55-69 years with acute or convalescent COVID-19.

The J gene is TRBJ2-3, the V gene TRBV15; possible D gene TRBD2, 5 bases. CDR1 is LNHNV and CDR2 is YYDKDF in the germline V gene (reference sequence). The CDR3 contains 17 residues. Trimming left V 0 bases short and J 2 bases short, with 15 bases between. CDR3 DNA: TGTGCCACCAGCAGAGAGAGGGCCTCCCCCCCCACAGATACGCAGTATTTT. Translated, it gives CATSRERASPPTDTQYF.

The chain is built from TRBV19 and TRBJ2-1, with D maybe TRBD2 (6 bases). Germline lookup yields CDR1 LNHDA and CDR2 SQIVND (reference sequence). V lost 3 bases, J lost 7 bases, and 22 bases lay in between. The CDR3 has 17 amino acids. CDR3 bases: TGTGCCAGTAGTATGCGGGGTCATGTAGTGGGAGGTAATGAGCAGTTCTTC. Residues: CASSMRGHVVGGNEQFF.

This chain joins TRBV2 and TRBJ1-3; TRBD1 agrees at 7 bases. Germline lookup yields CDR1 SNHLY and CDR2 FYNNEI. V shed 6 bases and J 5 bases; nucleotides not matched to a gene: 7. The CDR3 consists of 14 residues. The CDR3 DNA is TGTGCCAGCAGGCCTGGAGGGGGCAGAAACACCATATATTTT. It yields the protein CASRPGGGRNTIYF.

V and J are TRBV5-1 and TRBJ2-5, with 8 positions matching TRBD1. Germline V gene data show CDR1 as SGHRS and CDR2 as YFSETQ. With V trimmed by 4 bases and J by 3 bases, 8 bases remained unmatched. The CDR3 is 15 residues long. The CDR3, as DNA: TGCGCCAGCAGCCGACAGGGGCCGATAGAAGAGACCCAGTACTTC. Protein sequence: CASSRQGPIEETQYF.

By sample fraction, this clone is medium-sized. V usage is TRBV5-4 and J usage is TRBJ2-5; 11 nucleotides line up with TRBD2. From germline, CDR1 is SGHNT and CDR2 YYREEE (reference sequence). The CDR3 runs 19 residues. V was clipped by 1 base and J by 2 bases; unmatched bases: 13. CDR3 in amino acids: CASSLRASGGSAYQETQYF. DNA for the CDR3: TGTGCCAGCAGCTTGAGGGCTAGCGGGGGGTCTGCATATCAAGAGACCCAGTACTTC.

The chain recombines TRBV4-1 with TRBJ1-2; TRBD1 matches at 8 bases. This CDR3 comprises 17 residues. From germline, CDR1 is MGHRA and CDR2 YSYEKL. J gave up 4 bases and V 5 bases, and 15 bases lay outside the gene matches. The CDR3 protein is CASSVSGGQVGIYGYTF. CDR3 DNA: TGCGCCAGCAGCGTAAGTGGGGGACAGGTTGGGATCTATGGCTACACCTTC.

The CDR3 spells CASSRTTQSQETQYF. In DNA form, the CDR3 reads TGCGCCAGCAGTCGCACAACGCAGTCTCAAGAGACCCAGTACTTC. The chain combines TRBV4-1 with TRBJ2-5, with D unresolved. V was pared by 6 bases and J by 2 bases, with 16 bases between. The CDR3 has 15 amino acids. Per germline, CDR1 MGHRA and CDR2 YSYEKL.

This clone was found once. This chain connects TRBV2 to TRBJ1-2; TRBD1 is a possible D gene (5 bases). The germline V and J ends were trimmed by 4 bases and 6 bases, with 15 bases remaining between them. Germline values: CDR1 SNHLY, CDR2 FYNNEI. The CDR3 loop spans 14 amino acids. DNA of the CDR3: TGTGCCAGCAGTGTGGTTAGGGGAAGGGATGGCTACACCTTC. Its protein is CASSVVRGRDGYTF.

The chain links TRBV18 to TRBJ1-2; D perhaps matches TRBD1 (5 bases). Germline V gene lookup returns CDR1 KGHSH and CDR2 LQKENI. V shed 3 bases and J shed 5 bases, with 10 bases lying between them. The CDR3 has 13 residues. The CDR3 DNA follows: TGTGCCAGCTCACCTACCGGGGGGTATGGCTACACCTTC. Amino acid sequence: CASSPTGGYGYTF.

V and J are TRBV27 and TRBJ2-7; 7 bases agree with TRBD2. CDR1 is MNHEY and CDR2 is SMNVEV in the germline V gene (reference sequence). This CDR3 has 17 amino acids. After removal of 6 bases from V and 2 bases from J, the junction contained 16 bases not matched to a gene. The CDR3 nucleotides read TGTGCCAGCAGGAGGTCTGGGGCGGGGGACCGGCCCTACGAGCAGTACTTC. Translation gives CASRRSGAGDRPYEQYF.